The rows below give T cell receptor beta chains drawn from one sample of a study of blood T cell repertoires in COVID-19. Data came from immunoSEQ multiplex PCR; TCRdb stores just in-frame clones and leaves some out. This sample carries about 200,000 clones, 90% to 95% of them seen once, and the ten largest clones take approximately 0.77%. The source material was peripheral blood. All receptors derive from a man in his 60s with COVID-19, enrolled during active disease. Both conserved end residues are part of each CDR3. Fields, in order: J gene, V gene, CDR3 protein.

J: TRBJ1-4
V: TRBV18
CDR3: CASRRPGQEGEKLFF

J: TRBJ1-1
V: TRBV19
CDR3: CASSIRGTGLNTEAFF

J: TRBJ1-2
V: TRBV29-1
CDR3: CSVKQGAAYGYTF

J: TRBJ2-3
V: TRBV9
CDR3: CASTPTSGGITDTQYF

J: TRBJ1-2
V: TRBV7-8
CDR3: CASSSEAGGNYGYTF

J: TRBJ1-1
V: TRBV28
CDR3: CAHRELGSGYTEAFF

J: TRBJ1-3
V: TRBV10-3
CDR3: CAISGVGTGSGNTIYF

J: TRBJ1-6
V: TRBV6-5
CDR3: CASSPTGSRALHF

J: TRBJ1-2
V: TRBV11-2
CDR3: CASSFVRGNYGYTF

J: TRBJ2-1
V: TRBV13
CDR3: CASSLGNRGDEQFF

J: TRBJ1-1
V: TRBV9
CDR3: CASSVASGMNTEAFF

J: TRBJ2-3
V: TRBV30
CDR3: CAWTRTPDTQYF

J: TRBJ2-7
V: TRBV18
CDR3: CASSLPGLGSQAYEQYF

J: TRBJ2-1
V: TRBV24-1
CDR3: CATSDPSGGADNEQFF

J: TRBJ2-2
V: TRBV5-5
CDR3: CASTQRPRDIITGELFF

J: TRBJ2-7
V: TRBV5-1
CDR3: CASSFSSGGYYEQYF

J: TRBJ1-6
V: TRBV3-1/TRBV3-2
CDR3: CASSQGDRNSPLHF

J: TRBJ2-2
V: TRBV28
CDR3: CASSSLNTGELFF

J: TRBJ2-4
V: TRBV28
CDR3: CASQDGGILAKNIQYF

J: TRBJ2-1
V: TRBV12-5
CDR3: CASGLGSGGYNEQFF

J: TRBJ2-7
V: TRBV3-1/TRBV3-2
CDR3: CASTPTSAGYEQYF

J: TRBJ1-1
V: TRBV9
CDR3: CASSGQGVYTEAFF

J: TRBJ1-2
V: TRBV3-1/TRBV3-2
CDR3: CASSLTLQGPGYTF

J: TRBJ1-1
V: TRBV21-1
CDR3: CASSKTRERTEAFF

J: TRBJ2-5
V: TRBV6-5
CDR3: CASSYQMGGLETQYF

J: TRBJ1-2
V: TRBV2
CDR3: CASSPGLPGTGGYGYTF

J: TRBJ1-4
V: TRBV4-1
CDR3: CASSQLRGRDEKLFF

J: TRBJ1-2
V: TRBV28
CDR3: CASSQSGGNGYTF

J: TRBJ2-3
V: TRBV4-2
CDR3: CASSQSPADTQYF

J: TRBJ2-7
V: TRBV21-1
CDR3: CASSKTPPGTGKNEQYF

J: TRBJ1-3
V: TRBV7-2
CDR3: CASSSSRAIGNTIYF

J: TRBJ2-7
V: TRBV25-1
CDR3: CASSGGYTPYEQYF

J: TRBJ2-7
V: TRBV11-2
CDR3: CASSSQGTYEQYF

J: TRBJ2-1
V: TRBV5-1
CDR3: CASRVAGGNEQFF

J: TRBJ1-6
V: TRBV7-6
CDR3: CASSLEVNHGQGNSPLHF

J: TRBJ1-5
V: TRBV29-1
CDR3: CSVSGQGANQPQHF

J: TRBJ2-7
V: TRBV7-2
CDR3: CASSMDYNEQYF

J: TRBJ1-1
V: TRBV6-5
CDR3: CASSYGRYTEAFF

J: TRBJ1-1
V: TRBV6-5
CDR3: CASSYGRGTEAFF

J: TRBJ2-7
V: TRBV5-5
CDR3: CASSLAPGSYEQYF

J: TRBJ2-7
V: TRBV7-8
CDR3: CASSSSGQFYEQYF

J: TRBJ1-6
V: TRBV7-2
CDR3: CASSLDGGGPSPLHF

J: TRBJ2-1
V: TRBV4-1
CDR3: CASSVHGAGGSYNEQFF

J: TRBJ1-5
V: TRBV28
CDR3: CASSFTRGSNQPQHF

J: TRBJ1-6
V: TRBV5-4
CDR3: CASSFRGESSPLHF

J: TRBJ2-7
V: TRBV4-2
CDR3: CASSQDLDNSYEQYF

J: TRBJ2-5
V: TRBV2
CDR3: CASSESVGVIETQYF

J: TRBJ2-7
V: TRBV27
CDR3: CASSLSFSGSYEQYF

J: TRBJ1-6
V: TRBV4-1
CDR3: CASREGTNSPLHF

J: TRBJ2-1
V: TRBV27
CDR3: CASSPGPLGNEQFF

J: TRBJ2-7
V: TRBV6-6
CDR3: CASSYSTGQPYEQYF

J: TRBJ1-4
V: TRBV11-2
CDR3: CASSHRGRDEKLFF

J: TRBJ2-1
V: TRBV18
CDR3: CASSRRGGFYNEQFF

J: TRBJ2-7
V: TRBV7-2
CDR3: CASSQGGTSGSYEQYF

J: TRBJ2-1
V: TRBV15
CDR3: CATSRLSWIPGQGINEQFF